A single sample gave rise to the 5 T cell receptor beta chains below, sequenced in a study of control samples from healthy donors and cancer patients. Clones were sequenced by immunoSEQ multiplex PCR, and TCRdb holds only the in-frame ones, with some missing. Of roughly 180,000 clones listed, roughly 93% are singletons. The sequenced sample consisted of blood. These receptor sequences come from an older woman in good health.

The chain carries TRBV7-2 and TRBJ1-2; TRBD1 matches at 8 bases. The V gene's germline CDR1 is SGHTA and CDR2 FQGNSA. The CDR3 totals 18 residues. V lost 5 bases to trimming and J lost 7 bases; unmatched junction nucleotides: 21. The DNA of the CDR3 is TGTGCCAGCAGCCAAGACCCCCTCCAGCGAACAGGGGGTAGTGGCTACACCTTC. This encodes CASSQDPLQRTGGSGYTF.

This clone was detected only a few times. The chain joins TRBV6-2 or TRBV6-3 to TRBJ1-5; D may be TRBD1 (6 bases). The CDR3 extends over 16 amino acids. V was pared by 2 bases and J by 3 bases, with 14 bases between. Germline V gene sequence: CDR1 MNHEY, CDR2 SVGEGT. The CDR3 DNA is TGTGCCAGCAGTTACGTCCAGGGGATTTCCAATCAGCCCCAGCATTTT. This gives the protein CASSYVQGISNQPQHF.

This chain connects TRBV6-6 to TRBJ1-2, with D possibly being TRBD1 (6 bases). CDR1 and CDR2 from the germline V gene are MNHNY and SVGAGI (reference sequence). The V end lost 9 bases, the J end lost 2 bases, and 13 bases lay between the germline ends. CDR3 length: 13 amino acids. This CDR3 is CASGGQQNYGYTF. In DNA form, the CDR3 reads TGTGCCAGTGGGGGGCAGCAGAACTATGGCTACACCTTC.

The rearrangement uses TRBV14 and TRBJ1-3; D is ambiguous. Germline lookup yields CDR1 SGHDN and CDR2 FVKESK. The V end was cut by 3 bases, the J end by 4 bases, with 16 bases between. This CDR3 has 16 residues. CDR3 region: CASSHSIPALGNTIYF. In DNA form, the CDR3 reads TGTGCCAGCAGCCACTCCATCCCTGCTCTCGGAAACACCATATATTTT.

J is TRBJ1-3 and V is TRBV5-1; D unresolved. Trimming removed 3 bases at V and 0 bases at J, with 13 bases between. The germline gives CDR1 SGHRS, CDR2 YFSETQ. The CDR3 runs to 16 residues. As DNA, the CDR3 is TGCGCCAGCAGCTCTGGGTGGCCCCCCTCTGGAAACACCATATATTTT. It codes for CASSSGWPPSGNTIYF.